This T cell receptor (beta chain) was captured by sequencing in a study of HIV-infected patients and healthy controls. General study results and limits: HIV-infected repertoires had significantly higher mean Gini indices than controls, possibly reflecting oligoclonality. CDR3 sharing between individuals was lower in HIV-infected patients than in healthy controls. HIV-infected patients and controls differed significantly in mean usage of eight alpha and eight beta V genes.

In its sample, this clonotype was seen many times. Its antigen is unknown. cDNA was made from about 500 ng RNA using alpha and beta constant primers. Using multiplexing indices, alpha and beta chain libraries were generated apart by chain-specific third strand synthesis. From the 5' RACE reads, TCRdb called clonotypes with MiXCR, one entry per CDR3 protein. This table holds some 15,000 distinct CDR3 sequences, 5.5% to 8% found once. The length of the CDR3 is 16 residues. Germline CDR1 and CDR2: DFQATT and SNEGSKA (reference sequence). V was shortened by 0 bases and J by 1 base, with 15 bases between the two germline ends. Whole blood was used without fractionation, so all unsorted peripheral T cells were included. RNA came from 2 to 3 ml of peripheral blood.

Source material: blood. The chain recombines TRBV20-1 with TRBJ1-1, with no clear D. The clonotype comes from an adult in good health. The CDR3 coding sequence is TGCAGTGCTAGAGAAATGCCTGACCTCTGGAACACTGAAGCTTTCTTT. This sequence encodes CSAREMPDLWNTEAFF.